These 32 T cell receptor beta chains were all obtained from the same sample, sequenced in a study of cytomegalovirus exposure and HLA in healthy donors. Primers: 60 Vbeta forward and 13 Jbeta reverse. Profiled with immunoSEQ multiplex PCR; TCRdb holds only in-frame clones, not every one. The sample lists about 160,000 clones; less than 85% were seen once. Sequencing used PBMCs. Source of these receptors: a man aged 40-55 years in good health and CMV-seronegative.

The rearrangement joins TRBV30 to TRBJ1-1, with 7 bases that match TRBD1. With 2 bases clipped from V and 4 bases from J, the junction kept 10 bases outside the gene matches. CDR3 size: 15 residues. The V gene's germline CDR1 is GTSNPN and CDR2 SVGIG (reference sequence). CDR3: CAWSYRGQRSTEAFF. The CDR3 nucleotides read TGTGCCTGGAGTTACAGGGGACAGCGATCCACTGAAGCTTTCTTT.

V is TRBV6-5 and J is TRBJ2-7; 7 bases agree with TRBD2. Germline CDR1 and CDR2: MNHEY and SVGAGI. The CDR3 totals 15 residues. The junction had 10 bases not matched to a gene; V was cut back by 2 bases and J by 6 bases. DNA for the CDR3: TGTGCCAGCAGTTACCTGGGGGGGGGTCTTGGCGAGCAGTACTTC. Its protein product is CASSYLGGGLGEQYF.

V and J are TRBV4-3 and TRBJ1-6; D uncertain. Trimming shortened V by 0 bases and J by 9 bases, and 12 bases separated the two germline ends. The V gene's germline CDR1 is LGHNA and CDR2 YSLEER. The CDR3 is 15 residues long. Here the CDR3 reads CASSQDSAKASPLHF. CDR3 nucleotides: TGCGCCAGCAGCCAAGATTCTGCAAAAGCTTCACCCCTCCACTTT.

V usage is TRBV29-1 and J usage is TRBJ1-1; the D is unclear. The germline V gene encodes CDR1 SQVTM and CDR2 ANQGSEA. The CDR3 runs 13 residues. Trimming left V 7 bases short and J 4 bases short, with 16 bases between. DNA for the CDR3: TGCAGCGCTGGGTTGGGAGTGAGCACTGAAGCTTTCTTT. This sequence encodes CSAGLGVSTEAFF.

DNA for the CDR3: TGTGCCAGCAGCGTGGGGACTCTTGGGAGCACTGAAGCTTTCTTT. Amino acids: CASSVGTLGSTEAFF. The chain carries TRBV9 and TRBJ1-1, with a weak D call TRBD1 (5 bases). The V gene lost 2 bases and the J gene lost 4 bases, with 15 bases spanning the gap. This CDR3 has 15 residues. Germline assignment: CDR1 SGDLS and CDR2 YYNGEE. Full variable domain (remainder filled in from reference TRBV9 and TRBJ1-1): DSGVTQTPKHLITATGQRVTLRCSPRSGDLSVYWYQQSLDQGLQFLIQYYNGEERAKGNILERFSAQQFPDLHSELNLSSLELGDSALYFCASSVGTLGSTEAFFGQGTRLTVV.

The gene calls are TRBV5-1 and TRBJ2-3; 13 positions match TRBD2. Germline lookup yields CDR1 SGHRS and CDR2 YFSETQ. After removal of 2 bases from V and 6 bases from J, the junction contained 0 bases not matched to a gene. The CDR3 is made up of 14 amino acids. CDR3 sequence reads: CASSLLAGGDTQYF. The CDR3 DNA is TGCGCCAGCAGCTTACTAGCGGGGGGGGATACGCAGTATTTT.

J is TRBJ2-1 and V is TRBV7-9, with D tentatively TRBD2 (6 bases). The germline V gene encodes CDR1 SEHNR and CDR2 FQNEAQ (reference sequence). Trimming removed 1 base from V and 10 bases from J, with 11 bases in between. The CDR3 runs to 13 residues. CDR3 nucleotides: TGTGCCAGCAGCTTAGGAGGACGGGGGGAGCAGTTCTTC. This translates into CASSLGGRGEQFF.

V usage is TRBV7-2 and J usage is TRBJ2-3, with D possibly being TRBD1 (6 bases). This CDR3 is 16 amino acids long. Germline-derived CDR1 and CDR2 are SGHTA and FQGNSA. Trimming took 5 bases from V and 4 from J, leaving 19 bases between them. In DNA form, the CDR3 reads TGTGCCAGCAGCCCTGGGACACCCTTCAGAGCAGATACGCAGTATTTT. This gives the protein CASSPGTPFRADTQYF.

V is TRBV19 and J is TRBJ2-7; 7 bases agree with TRBD1. CDR1 and CDR2 (germline): LNHDA, SQIVND (reference sequence). After removal of 4 bases from V and 3 bases from J, the junction contained 9 bases not matched to a gene. This CDR3 is built from 15 residues. As DNA, the CDR3 is TGTGCCAGTAGTACACGGGACAGAGCTTACTACGAGCAGTACTTC. It translates to CASSTRDRAYYEQYF. The variable domain in full, completed from reference TRBV19 and TRBJ2-7, reads DGGITQSPKYLFRKEGQNVTLSCEQNLNHDAMYWYRQDPGQGLRLIYYSQIVNDFQKGDIAEGYSVSREKKESFPLTVTSAQKNPTAFYLCASSTRDRAYYEQYFGPGTRLTVT.

J is TRBJ1-2 and V is TRBV7-9; perhaps TRBD1 as D (6 bases). CDR1 is SEHNR and CDR2 is FQNEAQ in the germline V gene (reference sequence). V dropped 1 base and J dropped 3 bases, with 9 bases sitting between them. The CDR3 covers 14 residues. The CDR3 sequence: CASSLDRVDYGYTF. CDR3 sequence (DNA): TGTGCCAGCAGCTTAGACAGGGTGGACTATGGCTACACCTTC.

The V and J genes are TRBV30 and TRBJ1-5; D call uncertain. Per germline, CDR1 GTSNPN and CDR2 SVGIG (reference sequence). The CDR3 is 12 residues long. Deletions cut 3 bases from V and 5 bases from J, with 8 bases between. The CDR3 nucleotides read TGTGCCTGGAGGGCTGGGCATCAGCCCCAGCATTTT. Amino acid sequence: CAWRAGHQPQHF.

The CDR3 coding sequence is TGTGCCAGCAGTGACGGGGCGGGGAATGAGCAGTTCTTC. Its translation: CASSDGAGNEQFF. The chain couples TRBV6-4 to TRBJ2-1, with D perhaps TRBD2 (6 bases). This CDR3 contains 13 residues. CDR1 and CDR2 (germline): MRHNA, SNTAGT. V lost 2 bases and J 7 bases, leaving 9 bases between the germline ends.

The chain joins TRBV7-9 to TRBJ2-3, with 7 bases that match TRBD2. After removal of 5 bases from V and 4 bases from J, the junction contained 12 bases not matched to a gene. CDR1 is SEHNR and CDR2 is FQNEAQ in the germline V gene (reference sequence). This CDR3 has 16 amino acids. CDR3 region: CASSPKSGEPSDTQYF. DNA of the CDR3: TGTGCCAGCAGCCCTAAGAGCGGGGAACCCTCAGATACGCAGTATTTT.

The rearrangement links TRBV9 to TRBJ1-5, with D perhaps TRBD1 (5 bases). Trimming shortened V by 4 bases and J by 7 bases, and 15 bases separated the two germline ends. The germline CDR1 and CDR2 sequences are SGDLS and YYNGEE. This CDR3 contains 14 residues. The CDR3 region has the DNA TGTGCCAGCAGCCCCCTTGGGGGGGGGCAGCCCCAGCATTTT. It is translated as CASSPLGGGQPQHF.

The chain employs TRBV29-1 and TRBJ2-3; tentative D call: TRBD1 (6 bases). The V end lost 5 bases, the J end lost 2 bases, and 11 bases lay between the germline ends. The CDR3 runs 13 residues. From germline, CDR1 is SQVTM and CDR2 ANQGSEA. The CDR3, as DNA: TGCAGCGTTTACGGACAGAACACAGATACGCAGTATTTT. Its protein product is CSVYGQNTDTQYF.

The CDR3 coding sequence is TGTGCCAGCAGCTTAGCGGGGGGGCCCGGAGATACGCAGTATTTT. Its protein product is CASSLAGGPGDTQYF. V and J are TRBV7-2 and TRBJ2-3; D is possibly TRBD2 (7 bases). V dropped 0 bases and J dropped 5 bases, with 12 bases sitting between them. From germline, CDR1 is SGHTA and CDR2 FQGNSA. The CDR3 has 15 residues.

This clone was found a few times. The chain joins TRBV7-8 to TRBJ2-7; D is perhaps TRBD2 (5 bases). Germline loops: CDR1 SGHVS, CDR2 FQNEAQ. The V end lost 5 bases, the J end lost 0 bases, and 23 bases lay between the germline ends. The CDR3 loop spans 18 amino acids. The chain's CDR3 is CASSPHHEEEQPSYEQYF. The CDR3 DNA reads as TGTGCCAGCAGCCCCCACCATGAGGAGGAGCAACCCTCCTACGAGCAGTACTTC.

The V call is TRBV4-3, the J call TRBJ2-2; tentatively, D is TRBD2 (5 bases). The V and J ends lost 1 base and 6 bases respectively, with 9 bases between them. The CDR3 spans 14 residues. The germline V gene encodes CDR1 LGHNA and CDR2 YSLEER. DNA of the CDR3: TGCGCCAGCAGCCAAGCCAGGCGGGCCGGGGAGCTGTTTTTT. Translating it yields CASSQARRAGELFF.

The table lists this clone with a count of one. This chain uses TRBV18 with TRBJ2-2; possibly TRBD1 for D (5 bases). Germline loops: CDR1 KGHSH, CDR2 LQKENI. The V end was cut by 1 base, the J end by 1 base, with 10 bases between. This CDR3 spans 16 amino acids. The CDR3 bases are TGTGCCAGCTCACCACGGGCAGGGCTGAACACCGGGGAGCTGTTTTTT. This sequence encodes CASSPRAGLNTGELFF.

Concerning this clone itself: The same CDR3 can be traced to other DNA sequences in this sample. The CDR3 is CASSPDLSGSPLHF. DNA of the CDR3: TGTGCCAGCAGCCCGGACCTGTCGGGGTCACCCCTCCACTTT. This chain uses TRBV7-2 with TRBJ1-6; the D is unclear. Trimming removed 5 bases at V and 10 bases at J, with 15 bases between. The V gene's germline CDR1 is SGHTA and CDR2 FQGNSA. The CDR3 is 14 amino acids.

V is TRBV23-1 and J is TRBJ1-5; 7 bases are shared with TRBD1. TRBV23-1 is classed as an ORF, of uncertain function. The CDR3 runs 18 residues. V shed 0 bases, J shed 0 bases, and the junction held 8 bases outside the gene matches. The CDR3 spells CASSQSGPQGISNQPQHF. CDR3 nucleotide sequence: TGCGCCAGCAGTCAATCGGGGCCACAGGGGATTAGCAATCAGCCCCAGCATTTT.

The chain is built from TRBV5-4 and TRBJ2-2; TRBD2 aligns across 13 bases. V shed 7 bases, J shed 5 bases, and the junction held 2 bases outside the gene matches. Germline values: CDR1 SGHNT, CDR2 YYREEE (reference sequence). The CDR3 sequence is 14 residues long. In nucleotides, the CDR3 is TGTGCCAGCCCGGGACTAGCGGGGACCGGGGAGCTGTTTTTT. This codes for CASPGLAGTGELFF.

The V gene is TRBV18, the J gene TRBJ2-7; 13 bases align to TRBD2. Germline-derived CDR1 and CDR2 are KGHSH and LQKENI. This CDR3 has 18 amino acids. Trimming removed 5 bases from V and 0 bases from J; junction bases left unmatched: 10. CDR3 DNA sequence: TGTGCCAGCTCATTCATCCCGACTAGCGGGGGGAGCTCCTACGAGCAGTACTTC. It translates to CASSFIPTSGGSSYEQYF.

This clone showed up just once. The germline gene is not matched at one end of the junction; a read error may be the cause. The chain couples TRBV7-7 to TRBJ2-1; 9 nucleotides agree with TRBD2. The V gene's germline CDR1 is SSHAT and CDR2 FNYEAQ (reference sequence). This CDR3 is 15 amino acids long. CDR3 coding DNA: TGTGCTAGCAGCCGGGGACTAGCCGCCTACAATGAGCAGTTCTTC. Its protein is CASSRGLAAYNEQFF.

J is TRBJ2-7 and V is TRBV6-6, with 7 positions matching TRBD2. The CDR3 runs 14 residues. Germline-derived CDR1 and CDR2 are MNHNY and SVGAGI (reference sequence). With 7 bases clipped from V and 0 bases from J, the junction kept 6 bases outside the gene matches. The CDR3 DNA follows: TGTGCCAGCACGACGGGGGGAAGCTCCTACGAGCAGTACTTC. It codes for CASTTGGSSYEQYF.

This chain connects TRBV14 to TRBJ1-2; the D gene is possibly TRBD1 (5 bases). This CDR3 is built from 15 residues. CDR1 is SGHDN, CDR2 FVKESK, per germline. V lost 6 bases and J 8 bases, leaving 22 bases between the germline ends. The CDR3 here is CASSLVIGTQGGYTF. CDR3 nucleotides: TGTGCCAGCAGTCTGGTGATTGGGACTCAGGGCGGCTACACCTTC. The entire variable domain, with the rest obtained from reference TRBV14 and TRBJ1-2, is as follows: EAGVTQFPSHSVIEKGQTVTLRCDPISGHDNLYWYRRVMGKEIKFLLHFVKESKQDESGMPNNRFLAERTGGTYSTLKVQPAELEDSGVYFCASSLVIGTQGGYTFGSGTRLTVV.

The V gene is TRBV9, the J gene TRBJ2-2, with D maybe TRBD1 (6 bases). The V and J ends lost 3 bases and 6 bases respectively, with 9 bases between them. The germline V gene has CDR1 SGDLS and CDR2 YYNGEE. The CDR3 contains 13 residues. CDR3 sequence (DNA): TGTGCCAGCAGCGCGCAGGGGTCCGGGGAGCTGTTTTTT. Its translation is CASSAQGSGELFF.

The chain employs TRBV5-1 and TRBJ2-3; 7 bases align to TRBD2. The CDR3 runs to 16 residues. After removal of 2 bases from V and 1 base from J, the junction contained 7 bases not matched to a gene. Germline V gene data show CDR1 as SGHRS and CDR2 as YFSETQ. Here the CDR3 DNA reads TGCGCCAGCAGCTTACAAGCGGGGCCTCGCACAGATACGCAGTATTTT. It specifies CASSLQAGPRTDTQYF.

The V and J genes are TRBV5-1 and TRBJ2-3, with TRBD2 matching over 15 bases. The CDR3 loop spans 18 amino acids. The junction had 8 bases not matched to a gene; V was cut back by 4 bases and J by 2 bases. Germline V CDR1 and CDR2: SGHRS, YFSETQ. The CDR3 nucleotides read TGCGCCAGCAGCCCGGGACTAGCGGGGGGAGGGGACACAGATACGCAGTATTTT. Protein: CASSPGLAGGGDTDTQYF.

The chain couples TRBV6-1 to TRBJ2-1; TRBD2 agrees at 9 bases. The germline V gene encodes CDR1 MNHNS and CDR2 SASEGT. This CDR3 has 15 amino acids. V was pared by 0 bases and J by 3 bases, with 0 bases of the junction left unmatched. DNA of the CDR3: TGTGCCAGCAGTGAAGCTAGCGGGGGCTACAATGAGCAGTTCTTC. This sequence encodes CASSEASGGYNEQFF.

The J gene is TRBJ2-1, the V gene TRBV19; possible D gene TRBD1, 6 bases. Germline CDR1 is LNHDA and CDR2 is SQIVND (reference sequence). V was shortened by 6 bases and J by 9 bases, with 18 bases between the two germline ends. The CDR3 has 14 amino acids. This CDR3 reads CASRRGIGAFEQFF. CDR3 sequence (DNA): TGTGCCAGTAGGAGGGGGATTGGCGCTTTTGAGCAGTTCTTC.

This clone was seen a few times. The CDR3 does not close with the conserved phenylalanine or tryptophan, likely indicating a read error. No DNA is shown, since the ends of the CDR3 on it are uncertain; the CDR3 is the one TCRdb lists. The chain combines TRBV6-1 with TRBJ1-4; TRBD1, the D gene given by the table, was not confirmed from the DNA. Germline V lookup: CDR1 MNHNS, CDR2 SASEGT. The CDR3 is 10 amino acids long, termini counted. The CDR3 is CATGNPIVKA.